The TCR beta chain described here comes from a study of cytomegalovirus exposure and HLA in healthy donors. Here immunoSEQ multiplex PCR was the method, and the copy in TCRdb shows in-frame clones only, minus some. The sample shows over 150,000 clones, 91% of them seen only once. On this clone itself: The target antigen is unknown.

Study conclusions and caveats: Cytomegalovirus-associated status was assigned to some 180 TCR beta chains.

The CDR3 runs 14 residues. V was pared by 6 bases and J by 4 bases, with 15 bases between. Germline CDR1 reads SEHNR; CDR2 reads FQNEAQ (reference sequence). The sample was PBMCs. The V gene is TRBV7-9, the J gene TRBJ1-1; maybe TRBD1 (6 bases). This receptor was identified in a woman aged 18-29 years in good health and CMV-seropositive. The CDR3 region is CASSRGTGSTEAFF. CDR3 DNA: TGTGCCAGCAGTAGGGGGACCGGCAGCACTGAAGCTTTCTTT.